This is a list of T cell receptor beta chains from one sample in a study of OX40 agonist ivuxolimab in advanced cancers. The data were produced by immunoSEQ multiplex PCR, yet TCRdb's version contains in-frame clones alone and is incomplete. The data hold 25,000 to 35,000 clones, with 65% to 85% observed a single time. Sequences were derived from CD4+ or CD8+ T cells sorted from blood, sampled in a trial of the OX40 agonist ivuxolimab. Every receptor here comes from an adult with an advanced solid tumor such as melanoma, head and neck, liver or kidney cancer. The CDR3 runs from the conserved cysteine through the conserved F or W. D genes are given only for firm matches. Rows may omit the clone size; those that give it use once, few, many or a size class.

CDR3 DNA	CDR3 protein	V gene	J gene	CDR3 length	clone size	D gene
TGTGCCAGCAGCGCTGGACAAGGATGGGAGCCCCAGCATTTT	CASSAGQGWEPQHF	TRBV9	TRBJ1-5	14	-	-
TGTGCCAGCAGTTATCGGGGACAGGGTATGAAGCAGTTCTTC	CASSYRGQGMKQFF	TRBV27	TRBJ2-1	14	-	TRBD1
TGTGCCAGCAGCGGTCACCGGCCCTACGAGCAGTACTTC	CASSGHRPYEQYF	TRBV11-1	TRBJ2-7	13	-	-
TGTGCCAGCAGCATACCGGGAATTCGGGGGGAGACCCAGTACTTC	CASSIPGIRGETQYF	TRBV7-6	TRBJ2-5	15	-	-
TGTGCCATCCGGTCTTTCCCAGGAAACACCATATATTTT	CAIRSFPGNTIYF	TRBV6-1	TRBJ1-3	13	-	-
TGTGCCAGCAGCTTAAACGGGATTCCCTACGAGCAGTACTTC	CASSLNGIPYEQYF	TRBV13	TRBJ2-7	14	-	-
TGTGCCAGCAGTTTAGACAGGGGGGGATACGAGCAGTACTTC	CASSLDRGGYEQYF	TRBV6-9	TRBJ2-7	14	-	TRBD1
TGTGCCAGCAGCCAAATAGACGGGAACCAGCATTTT	CASSQIDGNQHF	TRBV16	TRBJ1-5	12	-	-
TGTGCCAGCAGCGTAGGTGAGGGGAGCACCTACGAGCAGTACTTC	CASSVGEGSTYEQYF	TRBV9	TRBJ2-7	15	-	-
TGTGCCAGCAGCTTGGGCCAGGGGGCCTACGAGCAGTACTTC	CASSLGQGAYEQYF	TRBV5-4	TRBJ2-7	14	-	TRBD1
TGTGCCAGCAGCAACGCCGGGACCCCCGCCGGGGAGCTGTTTTTT	CASSNAGTPAGELFF	TRBV7-9	TRBJ2-2	15	-	-
TGTGCCAGCAGCCAAGGGAGAAATGAGCAGTTCTTC	CASSQGRNEQFF	TRBV4-2	TRBJ2-1	12	-	-
TGTGCCAGCAGCCAAGTTGAGGCTAGCGGGCCGGATACGCAGTATTTT	CASSQVEASGPDTQYF	TRBV7-9	TRBJ2-3	16	-	TRBD2
TGTGCCAGCAGCTTGGCCGGGGGCGGGTATGGCTACACCTTC	CASSLAGGGYGYTF	TRBV5-4	TRBJ1-2	14	-	-
TGTGCCAGCAGCCGCCGGGGGAACACCGGGGAGCTGTTTTTT	CASSRRGNTGELFF	TRBV11-2	TRBJ2-2	14	few	-
TGCGCCAGCAGCGACGGACAGGGCCATAATGAAAAACTGTTTTTT	CASSDGQGHNEKLFF	TRBV5-1	TRBJ1-4	15	once	TRBD1
TGTGCCAGCAGTGAAGAGCTACAGGGCACAAAAGAGACCCAGTACTTC	CASSEELQGTKETQYF	TRBV6-1	TRBJ2-5	16	-	-
TGTGCCAGCAGTACCGGGACAGGGGAGCAGTTCTTC	CASSTGTGEQFF	TRBV27	TRBJ2-1	12	-	TRBD1
TGTGCCTGGGAGACCTACAATGAGCAGTTCTTC	CAWETYNEQFF	TRBV30	TRBJ2-1	11	few	-
TGTGCCAGCAGCTTAGCCGCCGGGACGGTTAGATTCTACGAGCAGTACTTC	CASSLAAGTVRFYEQYF	TRBV7-2	TRBJ2-7	17	-	-
TGTGCCAGCAGCTTAGGGGGGCCCGGCGAGCAGTACTTC	CASSLGGPGEQYF	TRBV7-8	TRBJ2-7	13	few	-
TGTGCCAGCAGTGACGGGTCGGGAGGGCCTTACGAGCAGTACTTC	CASSDGSGGPYEQYF	TRBV6-1	TRBJ2-7	15	few	TRBD2
TGTGCCAGCAGTCGTCAGGGGAACACTGAAGCTTTCTTT	CASSRQGNTEAFF	TRBV6-5	TRBJ1-1	13	-	-
TGTGCCAGCAGCTTGCCCAAGGGACAGGGGAGCACTGAAGCTTTCTTT	CASSLPKGQGSTEAFF	TRBV5-4	TRBJ1-1	16	-	TRBD1
TGTGCCAGCAGCTTAGACAGGCGGGGCACTGAAGCTTTCTTT	CASSLDRRGTEAFF	TRBV11-2	TRBJ1-1	14	few	-
TGTGCCAGCAGCCCCCGGACAGGGAGTCCCGGGGAGCTGTTTTTT	CASSPRTGSPGELFF	TRBV9	TRBJ2-2	15	-	TRBD1
TGTGCCAGCAGTTTCGGCCTAAACCCGGGACTAGCGGAAAGGGTCGGGGAGCTGTTTTTT	CASSFGLNPGLAERVGELFF	TRBV28	TRBJ2-2	20	-	TRBD2
TGCAGCGTTCGTACTAGCGTTCGAGCTAGCACAGATACGCAGTATTTT	CSVRTSVRASTDTQYF	TRBV29-1	TRBJ2-3	16	-	TRBD2
TGTGCCAGCAGTCATCACACCGGAGTCAATCAGCCCCAGCATTTT	CASSHHTGVNQPQHF	TRBV6-5	TRBJ1-5	15	-	-
TGTGCCAGCAGCCAAGGACAGGGTGGCACAGATACGCAGTATTTT	CASSQGQGGTDTQYF	TRBV7-9	TRBJ2-3	15	-	TRBD1
TGTGCCAGCAGTTCCGGGACAGGGTACTTCCAGCCCCAGCATTTT	CASSSGTGYFQPQHF	TRBV27	TRBJ1-5	15	-	TRBD1
TGTGCCAGCAGTGCCGGGACAGGGGTAAACGAGCAGTACTTC	CASSAGTGVNEQYF	TRBV6-4	TRBJ2-7	14	-	TRBD1
TGCGCCAGCAGCCAAGAAGGGGTAGCGGGGGGCCACACAGATACGCAGTATTTT	CASSQEGVAGGHTDTQYF	TRBV4-1	TRBJ2-3	18	-	TRBD2
TGTGCCAGAAGCCCACGGGGGGGGCGCGAGTATCAAGAGACCCAGTACTTC	CARSPRGGREYQETQYF	TRBV5-3	TRBJ2-5	17	once	TRBD2
TGTGCCACGAGGAGGGCAGGGTCCTATAATTCACCCCTCCACTTT	CATRRAGSYNSPLHF	TRBV30	TRBJ1-6	15	medium-sized	-
TGTGCCAGCAGCTTAGTTAGTCGGGTTTGGTTTAGCTGGGTGCAGTTCTTC	CASSLVSRVWFSWVQFF	TRBV11-2	TRBJ2-1	17	-	-
TGTGCCAGCGGGCAGGGCGCCTACGAGCAGTACTTC	CASGQGAYEQYF	TRBV14	TRBJ2-7	12	-	-
TGTGCCAGCAGGCCTCGGTGGGGGCGCAACGAGCAGTACTTC	CASRPRWGRNEQYF	TRBV6-5	TRBJ2-7	14	-	-
TGTGCCACCGCGGGACGGGAGTTGTTGTTAGAGACCCAGTACTTC	CATAGRELLLETQYF	TRBV28	TRBJ2-5	15	-	-
TGTGCCAGCAGTTTTACAGGTTACAATGAGCAGTTCTTC	CASSFTGYNEQFF	TRBV27	TRBJ2-1	13	-	-
TGTGCCAGCAGTTCGACATACAGGGGTAACTATGGCTACACCTTC	CASSSTYRGNYGYTF	TRBV28	TRBJ1-2	15	-	TRBD1
TGTGCCATCAGCGAGACTAGCGGCTCCTACAATGAGCAGTTCTTC	CAISETSGSYNEQFF	TRBV10-3	TRBJ2-1	15	-	TRBD2
TGTGCCAGCAGTCATACAGGGGGCAGGTACGAGCAGTACTTC	CASSHTGGRYEQYF	TRBV28	TRBJ2-7	14	-	TRBD1
TGTGCCAGCAGTTTATCGGGACCAAATCCCGCGCATGGCTACACCTTC	CASSLSGPNPAHGYTF	TRBV27	TRBJ1-2	16	once	-
TGTGCCAGCAGCTCCCAGGGGGCATCGGGGTCTTCGCAGTATTTT	CASSSQGASGSSQYF	TRBV5-5	TRBJ2-3	15	once	TRBD1
TGTGCCAGCAGTTACTCGGGAGGGGGCTACACTGAAGCTTTCTTT	CASSYSGGGYTEAFF	TRBV6-5	TRBJ1-1	15	-	TRBD1
TGCGCCAGCAGCCAAGGTATTAATTCACCCCTCCACTTT	CASSQGINSPLHF	TRBV4-1	TRBJ1-6	13	-	-
TGTGCCATTCTGGACAGCTATGGCTACACCTTC	CAILDSYGYTF	TRBV2	TRBJ1-2	11	-	-